A single sample gave rise to the 28 T cell receptor beta chains below, sequenced in a study of T cells in Graves' hyperthyroidism and ophthalmopathy. From RNA transcripts, TCR beta CDR3 regions were amplified. Initially, a first-round RT-PCR of the TCR CDR3 employed the HTBI primer set. Using its own MiXCR run on the multiplex PCR reads, TCRdb lists one record per CDR3 protein. The table has around 370,000 distinct CDR3 sequences, less than 20% seen once; the top ten hold 35% to 50%. Sequenced material: blood. These receptors came from a man between 18 and 35 years old with Graves' ophthalmopathy.

This clonotype was picked up many times. The J gene is TRBJ2-1, the V gene TRBV9; 9 bases line up with TRBD2. Trimming removed 0 bases from V and 4 bases from J; junction bases left unmatched: 5. The germline V gene encodes CDR1 SGDLS and CDR2 YYNGEE. This CDR3 is 16 amino acids long. The CDR3 reads CASSVEPAGGYNEQFF. The CDR3 nucleotides read TGTGCCAGCAGCGTAGAACCAGCGGGGGGTTACAATGAGCAGTTCTTC.

In this sample, this clonotype turned up many times. V is TRBV5-8 and J is TRBJ2-5; 8 bases align to TRBD1. The V segment lost 4 bases and the J segment 5 bases; nucleotides outside the gene matches: 10. Germline values: CDR1 SGHTS, CDR2 YDEGEE. The CDR3 length is 15 residues. The CDR3 here is CASSPRTGMGETQYF. CDR3 sequence (DNA): TGTGCCAGCAGCCCGAGGACAGGGATGGGGGAGACCCAGTACTTC. The full variable domain, with the rest looked up from reference TRBV5-8 and TRBJ2-5, is EAGVTQSPTHLIKTRGQQATLRCSPISGHTSVYWYQQALGLGLQFLLWYDEGEERNRGNFPPRFSGRQFPNYSSELNVNALELEDSALYLCASSPRTGMGETQYFGPGTRLLVL.

This clonotype turned up a few times. This chain joins TRBV19 and TRBJ2-5; D remains ambiguous. Per germline, CDR1 LNHDA and CDR2 SQIVND (reference sequence). Trimming removed 5 bases from V and 6 bases from J, with 16 bases in between. This CDR3 is built from 14 residues. CDR3 in amino acids: CASSPGGSQKTQYF. The CDR3 region has the DNA TGTGCCAGTAGTCCCGGTGGTAGTCAAAAGACCCAGTACTTC.

This clonotype was seen ten or more times. CDR3: CASSSYLRSNEKLFF. In DNA form, the CDR3 reads TGTGCCAGCAGCTCCTACCTGCGTAGTAATGAAAAACTGTTTTTT. The chain is built from TRBV7-8 and TRBJ1-4; D uncertain. The germline V and J ends were trimmed by 4 bases and 4 bases, with 13 bases remaining between them. From germline, CDR1 is SGHVS and CDR2 FQNEAQ. The CDR3 runs to 15 residues.

The chain carries TRBV10-3 and TRBJ2-1; 11 bases line up with TRBD2. V lost 7 bases, J lost 6 bases, and 14 bases stayed unmatched. There are 17 residues in the CDR3. The germline gives CDR1 ENHRY, CDR2 SYGVKD. The CDR3 region is CAITHNSGGAVGNEQFF. The CDR3 nucleotides are TGTGCCATCACCCACAATAGCGGGGGGGCCGTAGGCAATGAGCAGTTCTTC.

Many counts were recorded for this clonotype. This sequence joins TRBV10-3 and TRBJ2-5; 11 bases are a match to TRBD2. Germline lookup yields CDR1 ENHRY and CDR2 SYGVKD. After removal of 6 bases from V and 3 bases from J, the junction contained 9 bases not matched to a gene. The CDR3 extends over 16 amino acids. The CDR3 DNA is TGTGCCATCAGCCCAAGACTAGCGGGGAGCGAAGAGACCCAGTACTTC. Translating it yields CAISPRLAGSEETQYF.

This clonotype was seen repeatedly, ten times or more. Mismatch with germline at one junction end may stem from a read error. The chain is built from TRBV12-3 or TRBV12-4 and TRBJ1-1; D gene ambiguous. This CDR3 comprises 13 residues. The CDR3 is CAGSLQLNTEAFF. CDR3 nucleotide sequence: TGTGCCGGCAGTTTACAGCTTAACACTGAAGCTTTCTTT.

This clonotype was picked up many times. This chain connects TRBV9 to TRBJ1-1; D call uncertain. Germline CDR1 SGDLS, CDR2 YYNGEE. CDR3 size: 14 residues. V was shortened by 1 base and J by 0 bases, with 7 bases between the two germline ends. CDR3 coding DNA: TGTGCCAGCAGCGTAAACTTACTGAACACTGAAGCTTTCTTT. Its translation is CASSVNLLNTEAFF.

This clonotype has just a few counts. The chain employs TRBV6-5 and TRBJ1-2, with 12 bases that match TRBD1. The junction had 2 bases not matched to a gene; V was cut back by 0 bases and J by 6 bases. Germline values: CDR1 MNHEY, CDR2 SVGAGI. CDR3 length: 15 amino acids. In DNA, the CDR3 is TGTGCCAGCAGTTACTCCGGGGACAGGGGGCATGGCTACACCTTC. Translating it yields CASSYSGDRGHGYTF.

The table lists this clonotype with a few counts. The CDR3 region has the DNA TGCGCCAGCAGCCAATTCGGACTAGGCCCAGATACGCAGTATTTT. As protein: CASSQFGLGPDTQYF. This sequence joins TRBV4-1 and TRBJ2-3; 7 nucleotides agree with TRBD2. V lost 2 bases and J lost 4; bases outside the gene matches: 6. CDR1 is MGHRA and CDR2 is YSYEKL in the germline V gene. The CDR3 contains 15 residues.

This clonotype was seen ten or more times. This sequence joins TRBV3-1 and TRBJ2-7; D is perhaps TRBD1 or TRBD2 (5 bases each). The CDR3 loop spans 14 amino acids. The germline V gene has CDR1 LGHDT and CDR2 YNNKEL (reference sequence). With 0 bases removed from V and 7 bases from J, the gap between germline ends came to 13 bases. The CDR3 here is CASSQEGRRPEQYF. CDR3 coding DNA: TGTGCCAGCAGCCAAGAGGGACGTCGTCCGGAGCAGTACTTC.

The rearrangement links TRBV7-2 to TRBJ1-3; D gene uncertain. The CDR3 extends over 13 amino acids. Germline values: CDR1 SGHTA, CDR2 FQGNSA. V gave up 4 bases and J gave up 5 bases, with 9 bases separating them. This CDR3 reads CASSSGLRNTIYF. The CDR3 nucleotides are TGTGCCAGCAGCTCCGGACTGAGAAACACCATATATTTT.

The chain employs TRBV7-8 and TRBJ1-5; weak D call: TRBD1 (5 bases). Germline loops: CDR1 SGHVS, CDR2 FQNEAQ. This CDR3 region has 15 residues. Deletions cut 3 bases from V and 2 bases from J, with 11 bases between. CDR3 bases: TGTGCCAGCAGCTTCGACCAGGGACGCAATCAGCCCCAGCATTTT. It translates to CASSFDQGRNQPQHF.

There are a few counts of this clonotype. The chain is built from TRBV9 and TRBJ2-1; the D gene is possibly TRBD1 (6 bases). Trimming stripped 0 bases from V and 6 bases from J, with 13 bases between. The CDR3 spans 15 residues. Germline CDR1 SGDLS, CDR2 YYNGEE. CDR3 coding DNA: TGTGCCAGCAGCGTAGCTGCGCTAGGGGGCAATGAGCAGTTCTTC. Amino acids: CASSVAALGGNEQFF.

This clonotype was counted a few times. The chain's CDR3 is CSAALVRGLEAFF. In DNA, the CDR3 is TGCAGTGCCGCCCTAGTCCGGGGGCTGGAGGCTTTCTTT. The chain combines TRBV20-1 with TRBJ1-1; a possible D gene is TRBD1 (6 bases). The germline gives CDR1 DFQATT, CDR2 SNEGSKA (reference sequence). This CDR3 comprises 13 residues. V was trimmed by 6 bases and J by 11 bases, leaving 22 bases between them.

This clonotype was observed at least ten times. V gene TRBV24-1 combines with J gene TRBJ1-5; unclear D gene. V was pared by 1 base and J by 7 bases, with 4 bases between. The CDR3 length is 12 residues. Germline CDR1 and CDR2: KGHDR and SFDVKD. The CDR3 loop reads CATSDFGQPQHF. The CDR3 bases are TGTGCCACCAGTGATTTCGGGCAGCCCCAGCATTTT.

Turning to this clonotype: The DNA is left out, because the CDR3 cannot be placed on it with certainty; the CDR3 is given as TCRdb lists it. The chain combines TRBV28 with TRBJ2-2; TRBD2, the D gene given by the table, was not confirmed from the DNA. The CDR3 length is 22 residues, termini included. Germline loops: CDR1 MDHEN, CDR2 SYDVKM. CDR3 residues: CASSLPSQDGEQYFGPAGELFF.

This clonotype was counted a few times. The genes are TRBV4-1 and TRBJ2-7; tentatively, D is TRBD1 (6 bases). The CDR3 is 13 residues long. Trimming removed 1 base at V and 6 bases at J, with 10 bases between. Germline V gene lookup returns CDR1 MGHRA and CDR2 YSYEKL. The CDR3 DNA reads as TGCGCCAGCAGCCAAGGGGGGCAGGGCGAGCAGTACTTC. Its translation is CASSQGGQGEQYF.

In its sample, this clonotype was seen many times. The rearrangement links TRBV6-6 to TRBJ1-6; 7 nucleotides line up with TRBD1. CDR1 is MNHNY, CDR2 SVGAGI, per germline (reference sequence). V shed 0 bases and J 9 bases; nucleotides not matched to a gene: 11. The length of the CDR3 is 17 residues. The DNA for the CDR3 is TGTGCCAGCAGTTACTCGATAGGCAGGGGGTACGCTTCACCCCTCCACTTT. The encoded protein is CASSYSIGRGYASPLHF.

The table lists this clonotype with many counts. The chain combines TRBV6-1 with TRBJ2-1; D not resolved. Trimming left V 1 base short and J 0 bases short, with 10 bases between. The germline gives CDR1 MNHNS, CDR2 SASEGT. The CDR3 is 16 residues long. CDR3 region: CASSEDIIPSYNEQFF. For the CDR3, the DNA is TGTGCCAGCAGTGAAGACATCATTCCCTCCTACAATGAGCAGTTCTTC.

In its sample, this clonotype was seen many times. This rearrangement joins TRBV6-1 to TRBJ1-4; TRBD1 might be the D (6 bases). The V gene's germline CDR1 is MNHNS and CDR2 SASEGT. The CDR3 is 16 amino acids. V was pared by 5 bases and J by 1 base, with 14 bases between. CDR3 protein: CASSTDRRGTNEKLFF. CDR3 nucleotides: TGTGCCAGCAGTACAGACAGGCGTGGAACTAATGAAAAACTGTTTTTT.

This clonotype was recorded at least ten times. The rearrangement links TRBV7-2 to TRBJ2-1; D may correspond to TRBD1 or TRBD2 (5 bases each). In germline, CDR1 is SGHTA, CDR2 FQGNSA. The length of the CDR3 is 14 residues. V lost 9 bases and J 7 bases, leaving 19 bases between the germline ends. The CDR3 protein is CASRGSAGSNEQFF. CDR3 coding DNA: TGTGCCAGTCGAGGGTCGGCAGGGTCGAATGAGCAGTTCTTC.

The chain is built from TRBV7-9 and TRBJ1-2; 9 bases fit TRBD1. With V trimmed by 7 bases and J by 2 bases, 14 bases remained unmatched. From germline, CDR1 is SEHNR and CDR2 FQNEAQ (reference sequence). The CDR3 loop spans 17 amino acids. The CDR3 coding sequence is TGTGCCAGCAACTTTCCGGGACAGGGTCTAAAAAACTATGGCTACACCTTC. Its protein is CASNFPGQGLKNYGYTF. Full variable domain (remainder filled in from reference TRBV7-9 and TRBJ1-2): DTGVSQNPRHKITKRGQNVTFRCDPISEHNRLYWYRQTLGQGPEFLTYFQNEAQLEKSRLLSDRFSAERPKGSFSTLEIQRTEQGDSAMYLCASNFPGQGLKNYGYTFGSGTRLTVV.

The CDR3 DNA reads as TGCGCCAGCAGCTCGGCAGGGGGCTTTGGAAACACCATATATTTT. It codes for CASSSAGGFGNTIYF. J is TRBJ1-3 and V is TRBV5-1, with 8 bases fitting TRBD1. Germline loops: CDR1 SGHRS, CDR2 YFSETQ. This CDR3 has 15 residues. With 3 bases clipped from V and 3 bases from J, the junction kept 5 bases outside the gene matches.

The chain has TRBV5-6 and TRBJ2-7; 7 bases are shared with TRBD1. J gave up 6 bases and V 2 bases, and 8 bases lay outside the gene matches. Germline lookup yields CDR1 SGHDT and CDR2 YYEEEE. The CDR3 is made up of 14 amino acids. The CDR3 protein is CASSLGDSLSEQYF. The CDR3 bases are TGTGCCAGCAGCTTAGGGGACAGCCTCTCCGAGCAGTACTTC.

This clonotype was counted at least ten times. The J gene is TRBJ1-2, the V gene TRBV2; perhaps TRBD1 as D (5 bases). V dropped 0 bases and J dropped 7 bases, with 12 bases sitting between them. CDR1 SNHLY and CDR2 FYNNEI come from the germline V gene. The CDR3 covers 14 residues. As DNA, the CDR3 is TGTGCCAGCAGTGAAGCTGGGGGTGTAAGTGGCTACACCTTC. Its protein product is CASSEAGGVSGYTF.

With regard to this clonotype: A single base separates this from a much larger clone, so it may be a read error. J is TRBJ2-6 and V is TRBV12-3 or TRBV12-4; D possibly corresponds to TRBD1 (5 bases). There are 14 residues in the CDR3. The CDR3 sequence: CASHPRGGANVLAF. The CDR3 nucleotides are TGTGCCAGTCACCCCCGAGGTGGGGCCAACGTCCTGGCTTTC.

The chain carries TRBV9 and TRBJ2-5; the D gene could be TRBD1 or TRBD2 (5 bases each). The germline V and J ends were trimmed by 3 bases and 3 bases, with 12 bases remaining between them. Germline CDR1 SGDLS, CDR2 YYNGEE. The CDR3 totals 14 residues. The CDR3 region is CASSGSGTEETQYF. The CDR3 DNA follows: TGTGCCAGCAGCGGTTCCGGGACCGAAGAGACCCAGTACTTC.